The 24 T cell receptor beta chains below come from one sample, sequenced in a study of CD8 T cells in ankylosing spondylitis. TCRdb fed the 5' RACE reads into MiXCR, producing one record per CDR3 protein. Of about 210,000 distinct CDR3 sequences listed, around 7.9% are singletons. These TCRs are of unknown antigen specificity. The study, taken as a whole, reports: Made up of fewer than ten highly homologous variants, a TCR beta motif appeared characteristic of ankylosing spondylitis blood.

Sequencing was performed on blood, either unsorted or a sorted T cell fraction (not recorded which). The source of these receptors is a male donor with ankylosing spondylitis.

This clonotype was detected ten times or more. The chain employs TRBV20-1 and TRBJ1-1; no firm D call. From germline, CDR1 is DFQATT and CDR2 SNEGSKA (reference sequence). Between the trimmed V and J ends, which lost 2 bases and 0 bases, there was a span of 7 bases. The CDR3 spans 13 residues. CDR3 sequence: CSARPAMNTEAFF. Written as DNA, the CDR3 is TGCAGTGCTAGACCAGCCATGAACACTGAAGCTTTCTTT.

This clonotype was detected many times. The chain combines TRBV12-3 or TRBV12-4 with TRBJ2-7; D remains unclear. The CDR3 extends over 13 amino acids. The V and J ends lost 6 bases and 4 bases respectively, with 13 bases between them. CDR3 in amino acids: CASRSPGHYEQYF. The CDR3, as DNA: TGTGCCAGCAGATCGCCCGGTCATTACGAGCAGTACTTC.

The table lists this clonotype with many counts. The rearrangement uses TRBV12-3 or TRBV12-4 and TRBJ2-2; the match to TRBD2 covers 8 bases. V lost 6 bases and J lost 5; bases outside the gene matches: 11. The CDR3 covers 16 residues. This CDR3 is CASSFSGGPRTGELFF. For the CDR3, the DNA is TGTGCCAGCAGCTTCTCGGGAGGGCCAAGGACCGGGGAGCTGTTTTTT.

This clonotype was counted only a few times. The chain carries TRBV29-1 and TRBJ2-1, with no clear D. This CDR3 has 11 amino acids. V lost 7 bases and J 7 bases, leaving 11 bases between the germline ends. Germline CDR1 reads SQVTM; CDR2 reads ANQGSEA. As DNA, the CDR3 is TGCAGCGGCGCCTCTGGGAATGAGCAGTTCTTC. Translating it yields CSGASGNEQFF.

This clonotype was detected only a few times. The genes are TRBV11-1 and TRBJ2-4; D possibly matches TRBD1 or TRBD2 (5 bases each). V lost 5 bases, J lost 3 bases, and 23 bases lay in between. Germline values: CDR1 SGHAT, CDR2 FQDESV (reference sequence). The CDR3 covers 18 residues. DNA for the CDR3: TGTGCCAGCAGCCAAGGCACAGTCTCGGGGCTATACAAAAACATTCAGTACTTC. It is translated as CASSQGTVSGLYKNIQYF.

The rearrangement links TRBV20-1 to TRBJ2-7, with D possibly TRBD1 on 6 matching bases. Trimming cost V 0 bases and J 4 bases, with 10 bases left between them. The CDR3 has 13 residues. Germline lookup yields CDR1 DFQATT and CDR2 SNEGSKA (reference sequence). The chain's CDR3 is CSARDVGAYEQYF. The CDR3 DNA reads TGCAGTGCTAGAGATGTGGGGGCTTACGAGCAGTACTTC.

This clonotype has a count of ten or more. This sequence joins TRBV7-9 and TRBJ2-1; 10 nucleotides agree with TRBD1. V was clipped by 4 bases and J by 7 bases; unmatched bases: 7. Germline-derived CDR1 and CDR2 are SEHNR and FQNEAQ (reference sequence). The CDR3 runs to 15 residues. In DNA form, the CDR3 reads TGTGCCAGCAGCTCCACCGGGACAGGGGAAAATGAGCAGTTCTTC. Amino acids: CASSSTGTGENEQFF. Together with reference TRBV7-9 and TRBJ2-1, the CDR3 gives the full variable domain: DTGVSQNPRHKITKRGQNVTFRCDPISEHNRLYWYRQTLGQGPEFLTYFQNEAQLEKSRLLSDRFSAERPKGSFSTLEIQRTEQGDSAMYLCASSSTGTGENEQFFGPGTRLTVL.

This clonotype has a handful of counts. This rearrangement joins TRBV5-1 to TRBJ2-2; 11 bases align to TRBD1. CDR1 is SGHRS and CDR2 is YFSETQ in the germline V gene. V was clipped by 7 bases and J by 0 bases; unmatched bases: 8. The CDR3 is 17 amino acids. The CDR3 spells CASRGTGGDTNTGELFF. The CDR3 DNA is TGCGCCAGCCGGGGGACAGGGGGAGACACGAACACCGGGGAGCTGTTTTTT.

Ten or more counts support this clonotype. The chain uses TRBV19 and TRBJ1-1, with 7 bases lining up with TRBD1. CDR3 length equals 16 residues. CDR1 and CDR2 (germline): LNHDA, SQIVND (reference sequence). J gave up 3 bases and V 5 bases, and 12 bases lay outside the gene matches. The CDR3 region has the DNA TGTGCCAGTAGTGGGGACAGTTGGACAAGAGACACTGAAGCTTTCTTT. This codes for CASSGDSWTRDTEAFF. Based on the CDR3 plus reference TRBV19 and TRBJ1-1, the full variable domain is DGGITQSPKYLFRKEGQNVTLSCEQNLNHDAMYWYRQDPGQGLRLIYYSQIVNDFQKGDIAEGYSVSREKKESFPLTVTSAQKNPTAFYLCASSGDSWTRDTEAFFGQGTRLTVV.

This clonotype was seen at least ten times. This chain uses TRBV10-3 with TRBJ2-7; 13 bases fit TRBD2. Germline CDR1 and CDR2: ENHRY and SYGVKD. V lost 2 bases and J lost 4; bases outside the gene matches: 2. This CDR3 contains 15 residues. The CDR3 DNA follows: TGTGCCATCAGTGAGCGGACTAGCGGGAGTTACGAGCAGTACTTC. Residues: CAISERTSGSYEQYF.

This clonotype was picked up a small number of times. This rearrangement joins TRBV20-1 to TRBJ1-1; no firm D call. CDR3 length equals 15 residues. Germline V gene lookup returns CDR1 DFQATT and CDR2 SNEGSKA (reference sequence). Trimming stripped 0 bases from V and 6 bases from J, with 17 bases between. CDR3 nucleotide sequence: TGCAGTGCTAGAGATCTTGAGGTCGGCGGGCCTGAAGCTTTCTTT. This gives the protein CSARDLEVGGPEAFF.

This clonotype was counted ten times or more. The chain uses TRBV27 and TRBJ2-2; no clear D. The germline V gene has CDR1 MNHEY and CDR2 SMNVEV (reference sequence). There are 14 residues in the CDR3. V dropped 3 bases and J dropped 5 bases, with 10 bases sitting between them. The CDR3 nucleotides are TGTGCCAGCAGTTTGGGGATTGTGACCGGGGAGCTGTTTTTT. Residues: CASSLGIVTGELFF.

At least ten counts were recorded for this clonotype. The chain links TRBV28 to TRBJ1-1; possibly TRBD1 for D (5 bases). V was pared by 7 bases and J by 5 bases, with 11 bases between. CDR3 length equals 12 residues. Germline V gene sequence: CDR1 MDHEN, CDR2 SYDVKM. The CDR3 DNA reads TGTGCCAGCACTTTTGGGGGAACTGAAGCTTTCTTT. Translated: CASTFGGTEAFF.

This clonotype was picked up many times. This chain uses TRBV11-2 with TRBJ1-2; TRBD1 might be the D (5 bases). Germline CDR1 SGHAT, CDR2 FQNNGV. V lost 5 bases, J lost 3 bases, and 13 bases lay in between. The CDR3 length is 14 residues. CDR3 DNA: TGTGCCAGCAGCCGGGGGAAGGCATACTATGGCTACACCTTC. Protein product: CASSRGKAYYGYTF.

On this clonotype: This could be a read error, since a much larger clone is one nucleotide away. This chain uses TRBV20-1 with TRBJ1-2; D is unclear. The CDR3 totals 11 residues. CDR1 and CDR2 from the germline V gene are DFQATT and SNEGSKA (reference sequence). The CDR3, as DNA: TGCAGTGCTAGACGTCGGGATGGCTGCACCTTC. Protein product: CSARRRDGCTF.

This clonotype was observed at least ten times. The V and J genes are TRBV4-2 and TRBJ2-1, with no clear D. Germline V gene sequence: CDR1 LGHNA, CDR2 YNFKEQ. The CDR3 spans 12 residues. V gave up 1 base and J gave up 7 bases, with 5 bases separating them. CDR3 in DNA: TGTGCCAGCAGCCAAGGACCAAATGAGCAGTTCTTC. It yields the protein CASSQGPNEQFF.

This clonotype was seen repeatedly, ten times or more. The V gene is TRBV7-2, the J gene TRBJ1-2, with 10 bases identical to TRBD1. V was pared by 5 bases and J by 7 bases, with 7 bases of the junction left unmatched. Germline lookup yields CDR1 SGHTA and CDR2 FQGNSA. This CDR3 has 14 residues. CDR3 sequence reads: CASSKTTGGGGYTF. CDR3 bases: TGTGCCAGCAGCAAGACGACAGGGGGCGGTGGCTACACCTTC.

In this sample, this clonotype turned up many times. The chain joins TRBV5-6 to TRBJ2-3, with TRBD2 as a possible D gene (7 bases). The CDR3 loop spans 15 amino acids. V was shortened by 4 bases and J by 2 bases, with 14 bases between the two germline ends. CDR1 and CDR2 (germline): SGHDT, YYEEEE. CDR3 region: CASSPTGGLTDTQYF. CDR3 bases: TGTGCCAGCAGCCCGACCGGGGGGCTCACAGATACGCAGTATTTT.

At least ten counts were recorded for this clonotype. The chain uses TRBV5-6 and TRBJ2-1; no reliable D call. Trimming shortened V by 2 bases and J by 3 bases, and 6 bases separated the two germline ends. In germline, CDR1 is SGHDT, CDR2 YYEEEE. The CDR3 is 13 amino acids. The chain's CDR3 is CASSFIYYNEQFF. CDR3 nucleotides: TGTGCCAGCAGCTTTATATACTACAATGAGCAGTTCTTC.

This clonotype was seen at least ten times. The V and J genes are TRBV12-3 or TRBV12-4 and TRBJ2-7, with D perhaps matching TRBD1 or TRBD2 (5 bases each). The CDR3 extends over 16 amino acids. Deletions cut 5 bases from V and 3 bases from J, with 20 bases between. In DNA form, the CDR3 reads TGTGCCAGCAGTCCCCGGGACCCTCGGTCCCACTACGAGCAGTACTTC. Translating gives CASSPRDPRSHYEQYF.

V gene TRBV7-2 combines with J gene TRBJ1-5; no definite D call. There are 17 residues in the CDR3. Trimming took off 2 bases at V and 2 bases at J, with 16 bases between the two ends. CDR1 SGHTA and CDR2 FQGNSA come from the germline V gene. CDR3 DNA: TGTGCCAGCAGCTTATCGATCAAGCGACTAGGCAATCAGCCCCAGCATTTT. Translating it yields CASSLSIKRLGNQPQHF.

This clonotype was counted many times. V is TRBV14 and J is TRBJ1-2; possible D gene TRBD1, 6 bases. Germline V gene sequence: CDR1 SGHDN, CDR2 FVKESK. The CDR3 is 17 residues long. Trimming pared 0 bases from V and 0 bases from J, leaving 14 bases between. The CDR3 protein is CASSQELWTVPNYGYTF. The DNA of the CDR3 is TGTGCCAGCAGCCAAGAACTTTGGACAGTACCTAACTATGGCTACACCTTC.

Many counts were recorded for this clonotype. This chain links TRBV29-1 with TRBJ2-7, with D tentatively TRBD1 or TRBD2 (5 bases each). CDR3 size: 13 residues. V was pared by 7 bases and J by 2 bases, with 15 bases between. From germline, CDR1 is SQVTM and CDR2 ANQGSEA. The CDR3 protein is CSARDGETYEQYF. DNA of the CDR3: TGCAGCGCCCGGGACGGGGAAACCTACGAGCAGTACTTC.

This clonotype was seen at least ten times. The chain carries TRBV5-1 and TRBJ1-1; D gene unclear. From germline, CDR1 is SGHRS and CDR2 YFSETQ. The CDR3 covers 15 residues. The V gene lost 4 bases and the J gene lost 6 bases, with 19 bases spanning the gap. In DNA form, the CDR3 reads TGCGCCAGCAGCCTCCGAGAAGGCAGCGGGCCTGAAGCTTTCTTT. Its translation: CASSLREGSGPEAFF. Looking up the rest from reference TRBV5-1 and TRBJ1-1 gives the full variable domain: KAGVTQTPRYLIKTRGQQVTLSCSPISGHRSVSWYQQTPGQGLQFLFEYFSETQRNKGNFPGRFSGRQFSNSRSEMNVSTLELGDSALYLCASSLREGSGPEAFFGQGTRLTVV.